The 15 T cell receptor beta chains reported below all come from one sample, sequenced in a study of blood T cell repertoires in COVID-19. Profiling relied on immunoSEQ multiplex PCR, and the TCRdb table lists in-frame clones only, not all of them. This sample has about 240,000 clones, with approximately 84% found just once. Specimen: peripheral blood. Receptors were obtained from a man aged 50 or older with acute or convalescent COVID-19.

This clone is a singleton in its sample. CDR3 sequence: CASTLGGFSYEQYF. In DNA form, the CDR3 reads TGCGCCAGCACCCTAGGGGGATTCTCCTACGAGCAGTACTTC. The V and J genes are TRBV5-1 and TRBJ2-7; maybe TRBD1 (6 bases). Germline values: CDR1 SGHRS, CDR2 YFSETQ. The CDR3 runs to 14 residues. V dropped 6 bases and J dropped 0 bases, with 13 bases sitting between them.

V gene TRBV20-1 combines with J gene TRBJ1-2, with 9 bases aligning to TRBD1. V shed 3 bases and J 4 bases; nucleotides not matched to a gene: 6. This CDR3 is 14 amino acids long. CDR1 is DFQATT and CDR2 is SNEGSKA in the germline V gene (reference sequence). The CDR3: CSASRTGDFYGYTF. The CDR3 DNA sequence: TGCAGTGCTAGTAGGACAGGGGATTTCTATGGCTACACCTTC.

The rearrangement links TRBV18 to TRBJ1-1, with D unresolved. V dropped 5 bases and J dropped 4 bases, with 17 bases sitting between them. The germline V gene encodes CDR1 KGHSH and CDR2 LQKENI. The CDR3 is 15 residues long. The CDR3 is CASSTSALERTEAFF. CDR3 sequence (DNA): TGTGCCAGCTCAACTTCGGCCCTAGAGCGCACTGAAGCTTTCTTT.

CDR3 nucleotide sequence: TGTGCCTGGAGGGCTCCCAGCGTGTCTGAAGCTTTCTTT. Protein sequence: CAWRAPSVSEAFF. This chain connects TRBV30 to TRBJ1-1; D ambiguous. Germline CDR1 is GTSNPN and CDR2 is SVGIG (reference sequence). This CDR3 comprises 13 residues. Trimming took 3 bases from V and 6 from J, leaving 14 bases between them.

The table lists this clone with a few counts. This sequence joins TRBV3-1 (or the pseudogene TRBV3-2) and TRBJ1-2; D gene uncertain. The CDR3 is made up of 14 amino acids. Germline CDR1 and CDR2: LGHDT and YNNKEL (reference sequence). Trimming removed 0 bases at V and 8 bases at J, with 13 bases between. CDR3 amino acids: CASSQDTVIYGYTF. The CDR3 region has the DNA TGTGCCAGCAGCCAAGACACGGTAATCTACGGCTACACCTTC.

For this clone: The sample holds other DNA sequences that translate to the same CDR3. The chain uses TRBV5-1 and TRBJ2-3, with no clear D. The CDR3 is 14 amino acids. Germline CDR1 and CDR2: SGHRS and YFSETQ. The germline V and J ends were trimmed by 0 bases and 2 bases, with 7 bases remaining between them. The CDR3 is CASSLETVTDTQYF. The DNA of the CDR3 is TGCGCCAGCAGCTTGGAAACTGTCACAGATACGCAGTATTTT.

This chain connects TRBV6-4 to TRBJ2-1; 8 nucleotides match TRBD1. The V and J ends lost 5 bases and 6 bases, in that order; junction bases with no gene match: 9. This CDR3 has 15 amino acids. CDR1 and CDR2 (germline): MRHNA, SNTAGT. CDR3 amino acids: CASSRQGWKGNEQFF. CDR3 bases: TGTGCCAGCAGTAGACAGGGGTGGAAGGGCAATGAGCAGTTCTTC.

The DNA for the CDR3 is TGTGCCAGCAGCCCAAGCGGGGGCAGGGGCTACACCTTC. It is translated as CASSPSGGRGYTF. This chain uses TRBV7-3 with TRBJ1-2, with a tentative D call TRBD1 (6 bases). The V gene's germline CDR1 is SGHTA and CDR2 FQGTGA. The CDR3 is made up of 13 amino acids. V lost 5 bases to trimming and J lost 8 bases, with 15 bases between them.

This chain connects TRBV25-1 to TRBJ1-4; no definite D call. V gave up 5 bases and J gave up 0 bases, with 16 bases separating them. Germline values: CDR1 MGHDK, CDR2 SYGVNS. The CDR3 consists of 17 residues. CDR3 protein: CASSPVSLSATNEKLFF. The DNA of the CDR3 is TGTGCCAGCAGTCCCGTTTCGTTGTCGGCAACTAATGAAAAACTGTTTTTT.

V is TRBV5-1 and J is TRBJ1-1; possibly TRBD1 for D (5 bases). From germline, CDR1 is SGHRS and CDR2 YFSETQ. The germline V and J ends were trimmed by 5 bases and 5 bases, with 16 bases remaining between them. The CDR3 totals 14 residues. CDR3 residues: CASRLVRGGTEAFF. The CDR3 coding sequence is TGCGCCAGCAGGCTGGTTAGGGGAGGAACTGAAGCTTTCTTT. Supplemented by reference TRBV5-1 and TRBJ1-1, the full variable domain reads KAGVTQTPRYLIKTRGQQVTLSCSPISGHRSVSWYQQTPGQGLQFLFEYFSETQRNKGNFPGRFSGRQFSNSRSEMNVSTLELGDSALYLCASRLVRGGTEAFFGQGTRLTVV.

The chain uses TRBV19 and TRBJ1-5; no clear D. The CDR3 spans 14 residues. The V and J ends lost 7 bases and 5 bases respectively, with 15 bases between them. In germline, CDR1 is LNHDA, CDR2 SQIVND (reference sequence). CDR3 amino acids: CASTHLGEDQPQHF. Here the CDR3 DNA reads TGTGCCAGTACCCACCTGGGAGAAGATCAGCCCCAGCATTTT.

CDR3 sequence reads: CASSLDSGQPQHF. The CDR3 coding sequence is TGTGCCAGCAGTCTGGACAGTGGGCAGCCCCAGCATTTT. The rearrangement uses TRBV25-1 and TRBJ1-5; a possible D gene is TRBD1 (6 bases). CDR3 length: 13 amino acids. V lost 5 bases, J lost 7 bases, and 12 bases lay in between. In germline, CDR1 is MGHDK, CDR2 SYGVNS.

This chain uses TRBV27 with TRBJ1-1; 8 positions agree with TRBD1. V lost 3 bases and J lost 7; bases outside the gene matches: 4. The CDR3 sequence is 13 residues long. CDR1 is MNHEY, CDR2 SMNVEV, per germline (reference sequence). The CDR3 region has the DNA TGTGCCAGCAGTTTTTGGGGACAGGTTGAAGCTTTCTTT. This translates into CASSFWGQVEAFF.

V is TRBV11-2 and J is TRBJ2-1; D call uncertain. The CDR3 runs to 13 residues. The germline CDR1 and CDR2 sequences are SGHAT and FQNNGV. V was trimmed by 0 bases and J by 9 bases, leaving 9 bases between them. DNA of the CDR3: TGTGCCAGCAGCTTAGAAGAGGCCCGTGAGCAGTTCTTC. As protein: CASSLEEAREQFF. Filled out from reference TRBV11-2 and TRBJ2-1, the complete variable domain reads EAGVAQSPRYKIIEKRQSVAFWCNPISGHATLYWYQQILGQGPKLLIQFQNNGVVDDSQLPKDRFSAERLKGVDSTLKIQPAKLEDSAVYLCASSLEEAREQFFGPGTRLTVL.

Concerning this clone: This specimen includes other DNA sequences encoding the same CDR3. CDR3 sequence reads: CASSYSRSYEQYF. The DNA of the CDR3 is TGTGCCAGCAGTTACTCGAGGTCGTACGAGCAGTACTTC. This chain connects TRBV6-5 to TRBJ2-7; no reliable D call. The CDR3 is made up of 13 amino acids. CDR1 is MNHEY and CDR2 is SVGAGI in the germline V gene. V was trimmed by 0 bases and J by 4 bases, leaving 7 bases between them.